This is a list of T cell receptor beta chains from one sample in a study of T-cell memory formation after mild COVID-19. Each CDR3 protein gets one entry after TCRdb re-called the 5' RACE reads with MiXCR. The repertoire consists of hundreds of thousands of distinct CDR3 sequences, with 17% occurring once and the leading ten covering about 8.6%. Sequencing was carried out using PBMCs or a T cell subset sorted from them (not recorded which). These receptors originate from an adult woman who had mild COVID-19 (a few samples of this study predate the infection). Cell type and time point are not known. Both conserved end residues are part of each CDR3. Each record gives: J gene, D gene, V gene, clone size, CDR3 DNA, CDR3 protein. D genes are given only for firm matches. The size field is filled for only some rows; it gives once, few, many or a size class.

J: TRBJ2-3; D: TRBD1; V: TRBV27; size: .; DNA: TGTGCCAGCAGCAACTCGGGAGGACAGGGGGCAACAGATACGCAGTATTTT; CDR3: CASSNSGGQGATDTQYF
J: TRBJ2-5; D: .; V: TRBV4-3; size: few; DNA: TGCGCCAGCAGCCAAGGAGGGGGTGTAGAAGAGACCCAGTACTTC; CDR3: CASSQGGGVEETQYF
J: TRBJ2-1; D: TRBD2; V: TRBV14; size: .; DNA: TGTGCCAGCAGCCGACTAGCGGGAGAGCAGTTCTTC; CDR3: CASSRLAGEQFF
J: TRBJ2-7; D: TRBD1; V: TRBV19; size: few; DNA: TGTGCCAGTAGTTCCGGGACAGAACTCTACGAGCAGTACTTC; CDR3: CASSSGTELYEQYF
J: TRBJ2-1; D: TRBD2; V: TRBV10-3; size: .; DNA: TGTGCCATCAGTGAGCCGGGACTAGCGGTGGATGAGCAGTTCTTC; CDR3: CAISEPGLAVDEQFF
J: TRBJ1-1; D: .; V: TRBV7-9; size: few; DNA: TGTGCCAGCAGCGATAGGGGACAGAACACTGAAGCTTTCTTT; CDR3: CASSDRGQNTEAFF
J: TRBJ2-3; D: TRBD2; V: TRBV12-3/TRBV12-4; size: many; DNA: TGTGCCAGCAGTTTGTTAGCGGGGGGCCGGGGCACAGATACGCAGTATTTT; CDR3: CASSLLAGGRGTDTQYF
J: TRBJ2-7; D: .; V: TRBV6-2/TRBV6-3; size: .; DNA: TGTGCCAGCAGTCCGCACCGTGGGATCACCTACGAGCAGTACTTC; CDR3: CASSPHRGITYEQYF
J: TRBJ2-7; D: .; V: TRBV6-6; size: .; DNA: TGTGCCAGCAGCACGAACAGGGAGGGCTACGAGCAGTACTTC; CDR3: CASSTNREGYEQYF
J: TRBJ1-6; D: TRBD1; V: TRBV28; size: .; DNA: TGTGCCAGCAGTTCGACAGGGGACGGAAGTTCACCCCTCCACTTT; CDR3: CASSSTGDGSSPLHF
J: TRBJ1-2; D: TRBD1; V: TRBV2; size: .; DNA: TGTGCCAGCAGTGCTTTACAGGGGTCTAACTATGGCTACACCTTC; CDR3: CASSALQGSNYGYTF
J: TRBJ2-7; D: .; V: TRBV15; size: .; DNA: TGTGCCACCAGCAGAGAACAGGACGTCTGGGCCTACGAGCAGTACTTC; CDR3: CATSREQDVWAYEQYF
J: TRBJ2-1; D: TRBD1; V: TRBV11-3; size: few; DNA: TGTGCCAGCAGCTACCCGACAGGGTACGGCAATGAGCAGTTCTTC; CDR3: CASSYPTGYGNEQFF
J: TRBJ2-3; D: .; V: TRBV20-1; size: few; DNA: TGCAGTGCTTCAACTGTTTACCGGGCCCGAAGCACAGATACGCAGTATTTT; CDR3: CSASTVYRARSTDTQYF
J: TRBJ2-7; D: .; V: TRBV18; size: few; DNA: TGTGCCAGCTCACCGCGATGGGGGGACGAGCAGTACTTC; CDR3: CASSPRWGDEQYF
J: TRBJ2-1; D: TRBD2; V: TRBV29-1; size: .; DNA: TGCAGCGGCACTAGCGGGAGGGCAGTAGGGCAGTTCTTC; CDR3: CSGTSGRAVGQFF
J: TRBJ2-3; D: .; V: TRBV15; size: few; DNA: TGTGCCACCAGAGTGGGCCGCACAGATACGCAGTATTTT; CDR3: CATRVGRTDTQYF
J: TRBJ1-4; D: .; V: TRBV12-3/TRBV12-4; size: .; DNA: TGTGCCAGCAGGGCGGGTAATGAAAAACTGTTTTTT; CDR3: CASRAGNEKLFF
J: TRBJ1-1; D: .; V: TRBV12-3/TRBV12-4; size: many; DNA: TGTGCCAGCAGCTCCGGCGGGGGTTTAGCTTTCTTT; CDR3: CASSSGGGLAFF
J: TRBJ1-3; D: .; V: TRBV6-6; size: few; DNA: TGTGCCAGCAGGCAAACCCAGGGACCTGGAAACACCATATATTTT; CDR3: CASRQTQGPGNTIYF
J: TRBJ2-7; D: TRBD2; V: TRBV5-1; size: many; DNA: TGCGCCAGCAGCTTGCGCGGGAGGTCCTACGAGCAGTACTTC; CDR3: CASSLRGRSYEQYF
J: TRBJ1-5; D: .; V: TRBV19; size: .; DNA: TGTGCCAGTAGTGTCCGACAAACTTTCGGCAATCAGCCCCAGCATTTT; CDR3: CASSVRQTFGNQPQHF
J: TRBJ2-5; D: .; V: TRBV5-4; size: .; DNA: TGTGCCAGCAGCTTCGGGGAGAACGCCGAGACCCAGTACTTC; CDR3: CASSFGENAETQYF
J: TRBJ2-3; D: TRBD2; V: TRBV9; size: .; DNA: TGTGCCAGCAGCGTAGGGAGCGGGACGGCCTTGCTCGGAGGTACGCAGTATTTT; CDR3: CASSVGSGTALLGGTQYF
J: TRBJ1-1; D: .; V: TRBV7-2; size: .; DNA: TGTGCCAGCAGCCACCGGGCCTCTTGGCTATTCTTT; CDR3: CASSHRASWLFF
J: TRBJ2-6; D: .; V: TRBV4-2; size: .; DNA: TGTGCCAGCAGCCAAGAACCTCTACAGGGTCCTGGGGCCAACGTCCTGACTTTC; CDR3: CASSQEPLQGPGANVLTF
J: TRBJ1-2; D: .; V: TRBV15; size: few; DNA: TGTGCCACCAGCAGAGATACGGGGTACTATGGCTACACCTTC; CDR3: CATSRDTGYYGYTF
J: TRBJ2-3; D: .; V: TRBV6-6; size: few; DNA: TGTGCCAGCAGTTACATTAGCATCGATACGCAGTATTTT; CDR3: CASSYISIDTQYF
J: TRBJ2-1; D: .; V: TRBV24-1; size: .; DNA: TGTGCCACCAGAAGAGGGGGCTCCTACAATGAGCAGTTCTTC; CDR3: CATRRGGSYNEQFF
J: TRBJ2-3; D: TRBD2; V: TRBV20-1; size: many; DNA: TGCAGTGCTAGGGGAACTAGCGGGAGTTGGTATACGCAGTATTTT; CDR3: CSARGTSGSWYTQYF
J: TRBJ1-1; D: .; V: TRBV7-2; size: .; DNA: TGTGCCAGCAGCTCCCCAGGGGTGAGGAACACTGAAGCTTTCTTT; CDR3: CASSSPGVRNTEAFF
J: TRBJ2-7; D: TRBD1; V: TRBV18; size: few; DNA: TGTGCCAGCTCCGCCCAGGGGGACAGGGGGCACGAGCAGTACTTC; CDR3: CASSAQGDRGHEQYF
J: TRBJ2-2; D: .; V: TRBV9; size: .; DNA: TGTGCCAGCAGTGTATACACCGGGGAGCTGTTTTTT; CDR3: CASSVYTGELFF
J: TRBJ1-2; D: .; V: TRBV18; size: .; DNA: TGTGCCAGCTCACCGCTGGGCTGGAAGGCGCGGAATGACTATGGCTACACCTTC; CDR3: CASSPLGWKARNDYGYTF
J: TRBJ2-1; D: .; V: TRBV5-4; size: .; DNA: TGTGCCAGCAGCTTCCGAGGTGGCAGACAGTTCTTC; CDR3: CASSFRGGRQFF
J: TRBJ2-1; D: TRBD2; V: TRBV29-1; size: few; DNA: TGCAGCGGCCGTAGCGGGGGGGCCGTTTATGAGCAGTTCTTC; CDR3: CSGRSGGAVYEQFF
J: TRBJ2-3; D: TRBD2; V: TRBV10-3; size: .; DNA: TGTGCCATCAACCTAGCGGGGGCAGATACGCAGTATTTT; CDR3: CAINLAGADTQYF
J: TRBJ2-2; D: .; V: TRBV5-1; size: .; DNA: TGCGCCAGCAGCGACGGGGCCTCGAGGACCGGGGAGCTGTTTTTT; CDR3: CASSDGASRTGELFF
J: TRBJ1-2; D: TRBD1; V: TRBV12-3/TRBV12-4; size: .; DNA: TGTGCCAGCAGTCAGACAGGGTACTATGGCTACACCTTC; CDR3: CASSQTGYYGYTF
J: TRBJ2-1; D: TRBD2; V: TRBV5-1; size: .; DNA: TGCGCCAGCAGCTTGGGTAGCGGGGGGCTCGATGAGCAGTTCTTC; CDR3: CASSLGSGGLDEQFF
J: TRBJ1-2; D: TRBD1; V: TRBV7-2; size: many; DNA: TGTGCCAGCAGCTTAAGGGACAGCTATGGCTACACCTTC; CDR3: CASSLRDSYGYTF
J: TRBJ2-1; D: TRBD1; V: TRBV12-3/TRBV12-4; size: .; DNA: TGTGCCAGCGGACAGGGAGCATACAATGAGCAGTTCTTC; CDR3: CASGQGAYNEQFF
J: TRBJ2-7; D: TRBD2; V: TRBV12-3/TRBV12-4; size: .; DNA: TGTGCCAGCGGCTATCAAGCGGGAGCCAACGAGCAGTACTTC; CDR3: CASGYQAGANEQYF
J: TRBJ2-7; D: TRBD2; V: TRBV12-3/TRBV12-4; size: .; DNA: TGTGCCAGCAGGTTAGCGGGAGGTCTCGAGCAGTACTTC; CDR3: CASRLAGGLEQYF
J: TRBJ2-2; D: .; V: TRBV5-1; size: .; DNA: TGCGCCAGCAGCGGAGAGGGGAGCCTGAACACCGGGGAGCTGTTTTTT; CDR3: CASSGEGSLNTGELFF
J: TRBJ1-5; D: .; V: TRBV27; size: .; DNA: TGTGCCAGCAGTTTTTCGGGGGCGCGGAATCAGCCCCAGCATTTT; CDR3: CASSFSGARNQPQHF
J: TRBJ2-3; D: .; V: TRBV5-6; size: .; DNA: TGTGCCAGCAGCGGTACTAGCTCTACGAGAGCGCAGTATTTT; CDR3: CASSGTSSTRAQYF
J: TRBJ2-7; D: .; V: TRBV7-8; size: .; DNA: TGTGCCAGCAGCTTAGAGGTTCTAACCTACGAGCAGTACTTC; CDR3: CASSLEVLTYEQYF
J: TRBJ2-5; D: TRBD1; V: TRBV6-6; size: few; DNA: TGTGCCAGCAGTGGCTGGACAGGGCAAGAGACCCAGTACTTC; CDR3: CASSGWTGQETQYF
J: TRBJ2-1; D: TRBD2; V: TRBV12-3/TRBV12-4; size: .; DNA: TGTGCCAGCAGGCTAGCGGGGGGGCAGAAGAATGAGCAGTTCTTC; CDR3: CASRLAGGQKNEQFF
J: TRBJ1-2; D: .; V: TRBV6-6; size: few; DNA: TGTGCCAGCAGTGCGTGGGAGAAGGGCTACACCTTC; CDR3: CASSAWEKGYTF
J: TRBJ2-7; D: .; V: TRBV7-9; size: few; DNA: TGTGCCAGCAGCTCGGGTCGAGAGGGCTACGAGCAGTACTTC; CDR3: CASSSGREGYEQYF
J: TRBJ2-1; D: .; V: TRBV6-5; size: .; DNA: TGTGCCAGCAGTTACCTCCCAGGGTATGGTGAGCAGTTCTTC; CDR3: CASSYLPGYGEQFF
J: TRBJ1-2; D: .; V: TRBV29-1; size: few; DNA: TGCAGCGCGGAGACCCGGCGGGACTATGGCTACACCTTC; CDR3: CSAETRRDYGYTF
J: TRBJ1-1; D: TRBD1; V: TRBV4-3; size: .; DNA: TGCGCCAGCAGCCAAGAAACCCCGGGACAGATGAACACTGAAGCTTTCTTT; CDR3: CASSQETPGQMNTEAFF